This T cell receptor (beta chain) was sequenced in a study of cytomegalovirus exposure and HLA in healthy donors. Broader study findings: A later analysis found TCR association rates differed by HLA locus, highest for DRB1 and lowest for HLA-C.

Donors sampled were nominally healthy, though unrecorded immune exposures were likely. The V gene lost 3 bases and the J gene lost 0 bases, with 12 bases spanning the gap. This CDR3 region has 15 residues. Germline loops: CDR1 SGHVS, CDR2 FNYEAQ. This clone turned up a few times. The antigen is unknown. PCR was performed using 60 Vbeta and 13 Jbeta primers. Assay used: immunoSEQ multiplex PCR; TCRdb lists only in-frame clones, some missing. The sample records roughly 150,000 clones, about 80% being singletons. The sequence was obtained from a woman aged 45-65 years in good health and CMV-seropositive. The sequencing input was PBMCs. The chain carries TRBV7-6 and TRBJ2-7, with D perhaps matching TRBD2 (6 bases). CDR3 amino acids: CASSFGGSVSYEQYF. The CDR3 region has the DNA TGTGCCAGCAGCTTCGGGGGTAGCGTCTCCTACGAGCAGTACTTC.